This T cell receptor beta chain was obtained from a study of blood T cell repertoires in COVID-19. Study overall: Specimens from acute and convalescent COVID-19 originated in the United States, Italy and Spain. PBMCs, B-cell-depleted T cells, or T cells provided the cDNA or gDNA that made up the material.

Trimming took 0 bases from V and 0 from J; bases not matched to a gene: 4. This CDR3 region has 16 residues. Germline CDR1 is MNHEY and CDR2 is SVGAGI. How the authors handled the data: Scientists estimated how many nucleated cells there were by amplifying reference gene primers. Data came from immunoSEQ multiplex PCR; TCRdb stores just in-frame clones and leaves some out. Clonal size and the V and J genes are those of that table, whereas D and trimming came from the DNA. This table has some 44,000 clones, roughly 90% appearing once. The sequence derives from a human donor in a cohort sampled during active COVID-19. V and J are TRBV6-5 and TRBJ1-1; 7 nucleotides agree with TRBD1. The sample taken for sequencing was peripheral blood. CDR3: CASSYSYRGLNTEAFF. CDR3 nucleotides: TGTGCCAGCAGTTACTCTTACAGGGGCTTGAACACTGAAGCTTTCTTT.